Listed below are T cell receptor beta chains from one sample, sequenced in a study of T-cell memory formation after mild COVID-19. A single record per CDR3 protein comes from TCRdb applying MiXCR to the 5' RACE reads. This table has about 560,000 distinct CDR3 sequences, approximately 15% appearing once. The sequenced material came from PBMCs or a T cell subset sorted from them (not recorded which). The receptors originated from an adult woman who had mild COVID-19 (a few samples of this study predate the infection). Cell type and time point are not known. Each CDR3 is given with its conserved first and last residue. The D gene is left open where the match is weak. The size of a clone is reported for some rows only, either as once, few or many, or as a class for expanded clones.

J: TRBJ2-3; size: few; D: TRBD1; V: TRBV24-1; CDR3: CATSDWTGRETDTQYF; DNA: TGTGCCACCAGTGATTGGACAGGGCGAGAAACAGATACGCAGTATTTT
J: TRBJ1-2; size: .; D: .; V: TRBV12-3/TRBV12-4; CDR3: CASSTSAGYGYTF; DNA: TGTGCCAGCAGTACCTCCGCCGGGTATGGCTACACCTTC
J: TRBJ1-3; size: .; D: .; V: TRBV12-3/TRBV12-4; CDR3: CASSIDDGSGNTIYF; DNA: TGTGCCAGCAGCATTGATGACGGCTCTGGAAACACCATATATTTT
J: TRBJ2-5; size: .; D: .; V: TRBV10-2; CDR3: CASSSSVKETQYF; DNA: TGCGCCAGCAGTTCTAGCGTAAAAGAGACCCAGTACTTC
J: TRBJ1-1; size: .; D: .; V: TRBV20-1; CDR3: CSASREMNTEAFF; DNA: TGCAGTGCGTCCAGGGAGATGAACACTGAAGCTTTCTTT
J: TRBJ2-7; size: .; D: TRBD2; V: TRBV11-2; CDR3: CASSLAPGGLLYEQYF; DNA: TGTGCCAGCAGCTTAGCGCCGGGAGGATTGCTCTACGAGCAGTACTTC
J: TRBJ2-7; size: .; D: .; V: TRBV28; CDR3: CASSFRSSEQYF; DNA: TGTGCCAGCAGTTTCCGATCGAGCGAGCAGTACTTC
J: TRBJ1-1; size: .; D: .; V: TRBV10-3; CDR3: CAISEHVPGLVSTEAFF; DNA: TGTGCCATCAGCGAACACGTGCCAGGTTTGGTGAGCACTGAAGCTTTCTTT
J: TRBJ2-7; size: .; D: TRBD2; V: TRBV10-3; CDR3: CAISDVASGRGWEQYF; DNA: TGTGCCATCAGCGACGTGGCTAGCGGGAGAGGATGGGAGCAGTACTTC
J: TRBJ2-7; size: few; D: TRBD1; V: TRBV7-9; CDR3: CASSRLPGQGTPYEQYF; DNA: TGTGCCAGCAGCCGCCTTCCGGGACAGGGAACACCCTACGAGCAGTACTTC
J: TRBJ2-1; size: .; D: TRBD1; V: TRBV7-2; CDR3: CASSLVGTVNEQFF; DNA: TGTGCCAGCAGCTTAGTGGGGACAGTCAATGAGCAGTTCTTC
J: TRBJ2-7; size: few; D: TRBD1; V: TRBV5-1; CDR3: CASSLAVGTGRSYEQYF; DNA: TGCGCCAGCAGCTTGGCCGTTGGGACAGGGAGGTCCTACGAGCAGTACTTC
J: TRBJ2-7; size: .; D: .; V: TRBV27; CDR3: CASRQVQGEQYF; DNA: TGTGCCAGCCGACAGGTTCAGGGGGAGCAGTACTTC
J: TRBJ1-2; size: .; D: .; V: TRBV5-6; CDR3: CATSLGQIPSYTF; DNA: TGTGCCACCAGCTTGGGTCAGATACCGAGCTACACCTTC
J: TRBJ2-7; size: few; D: .; V: TRBV6-6; CDR3: CASSYGQASSYEQYF; DNA: TGTGCCAGCAGTTACGGGCAGGCGAGCTCCTACGAGCAGTACTTC
J: TRBJ2-3; size: .; D: .; V: TRBV7-9; CDR3: CASSLALDSLRDTQYF; DNA: TGTGCCAGCAGCTTAGCGTTAGACAGTCTGCGAGATACGCAGTATTTT
J: TRBJ1-3; size: .; D: .; V: TRBV9; CDR3: CASSGTVNGNTIYF; DNA: TGTGCCAGCAGCGGGACAGTAAATGGAAACACCATATATTTT
J: TRBJ2-3; size: many; D: .; V: TRBV7-9; CDR3: CASSPRGWADTQYF; DNA: TGTGCCAGCAGCCCCCGGGGATGGGCAGATACGCAGTATTTT
J: TRBJ2-2; size: few; D: TRBD2; V: TRBV5-4; CDR3: CASSTGAGAGELFF; DNA: TGTGCCAGCAGCACTGGAGCGGGAGCCGGGGAGCTGTTTTTT
J: TRBJ2-7; size: few; D: .; V: TRBV12-3/TRBV12-4; CDR3: CASSSRDDEQYF; DNA: TGTGCCAGCAGTTCTCGGGACGACGAGCAGTACTTC
J: TRBJ2-2; size: few; D: .; V: TRBV6-2/TRBV6-3; CDR3: CASSPYPWRDTGELFF; DNA: TGTGCCAGCAGTCCCTACCCTTGGAGAGACACCGGGGAGCTGTTTTTT
J: TRBJ1-6; size: .; D: .; V: TRBV4-2; CDR3: CASSQDPNSPLHF; DNA: TGTGCCAGCAGCCAAGATCCTAATTCACCCCTCCACTTT
J: TRBJ1-4; size: .; D: .; V: TRBV4-3; CDR3: CASSQDRATRPTNEKLFF; DNA: TGCGCCAGCAGCCAAGATCGGGCCACCCGCCCCACTAATGAAAAACTGTTTTTT
J: TRBJ1-5; size: .; D: TRBD1; V: TRBV5-5; CDR3: CASSIGQGRNQPQHF; DNA: TGTGCCAGCAGCATCGGACAGGGACGCAATCAGCCCCAGCATTTT
J: TRBJ2-5; size: .; D: .; V: TRBV25-1; CDR3: CASSGASRPRETQYF; DNA: TGTGCCAGCAGTGGAGCTAGCAGGCCTCGGGAGACCCAGTACTTC
J: TRBJ1-2; size: .; D: .; V: TRBV27; CDR3: CASSLGAIPNGYTF; DNA: TGTGCCAGCAGTTTAGGGGCCATCCCAAATGGCTACACCTTC
J: TRBJ2-3; size: few; D: .; V: TRBV18; CDR3: CASSPGTSGLSTDTQYF; DNA: TGTGCCAGCTCACCGGGCACCTCCGGCCTAAGCACAGATACGCAGTATTTT
J: TRBJ1-2; size: .; D: .; V: TRBV5-1; CDR3: CASSSGAFYGYTF; DNA: TGCGCCAGCAGCAGCGGGGCCTTCTATGGCTACACCTTC
J: TRBJ1-6; size: few; D: .; V: TRBV7-8; CDR3: CASSKRDVNSPLHF; DNA: TGTGCCAGCAGTAAGAGGGATGTTAATTCACCCCTCCACTTT
J: TRBJ2-1; size: .; D: .; V: TRBV24-1; CDR3: CATSDFGLSEQFF; DNA: TGTGCCACCAGTGATTTCGGGCTAAGTGAGCAGTTCTTC
J: TRBJ1-2; size: few; D: .; V: TRBV12-3/TRBV12-4; CDR3: CASRITGNYGYTF; DNA: TGTGCCAGCAGGATTACAGGGAACTATGGCTACACCTTC
J: TRBJ1-5; size: .; D: TRBD1; V: TRBV6-2/TRBV6-3; CDR3: CASSYSGTGFYQPQHF; DNA: TGTGCCAGCAGTTACTCGGGGACAGGGTTTTATCAGCCCCAGCATTTT
J: TRBJ1-1; size: .; D: .; V: TRBV7-9; CDR3: CASSIKRNTEAFF; DNA: TGTGCCAGCAGCATTAAGAGGAACACTGAAGCTTTCTTT
J: TRBJ1-1; size: many; D: .; V: TRBV7-9; CDR3: CASTLGVNTEAFF; DNA: TGTGCCAGCACCCTGGGGGTGAACACTGAAGCTTTCTTT
J: TRBJ1-2; size: many; D: .; V: TRBV15; CDR3: CATSSTPRLGYTF; DNA: TGTGCCACCAGCTCGACCCCGCGGCTAGGCTACACCTTC
J: TRBJ1-2; size: .; D: .; V: TRBV20-1; CDR3: CSARDQQGGGGYTF; DNA: TGCAGTGCTAGAGATCAACAGGGAGGTGGTGGCTACACCTTC
J: TRBJ1-6; size: .; D: .; V: TRBV15; CDR3: CATSREASNSPLHF; DNA: TGTGCCACCAGCAGAGAGGCCAGTAATTCACCCCTCCACTTT
J: TRBJ2-5; size: few; D: .; V: TRBV2; CDR3: CASRTRTVTYQETQYF; DNA: TGTGCCAGCAGGACCCGGACAGTAACGTACCAAGAGACCCAGTACTTC
J: TRBJ1-1; size: .; D: .; V: TRBV25-1; CDR3: CASSDQLTEAFF; DNA: TGTGCCAGCAGTGACCAACTAACTGAAGCTTTCTTT
J: TRBJ1-2; size: .; D: .; V: TRBV7-3; CDR3: CASSAGGANYGYTF; DNA: TGTGCCAGCAGCGCCGGCGGAGCTAACTATGGCTACACCTTC
J: TRBJ1-2; size: .; D: .; V: TRBV7-9; CDR3: CASSLAPGYYGYTF; DNA: TGTGCCAGCAGCTTAGCCCCAGGGTACTATGGCTACACCTTC
J: TRBJ2-1; size: .; D: .; V: TRBV5-6; CDR3: CASSLVGPYNEQFF; DNA: TGTGCCAGCAGCTTGGTGGGACCATACAATGAGCAGTTCTTC
J: TRBJ2-1; size: .; D: TRBD2; V: TRBV20-1; CDR3: CSASTGTSGYNEQFF; DNA: TGCAGTGCTAGTACCGGGACTAGCGGGTACAATGAGCAGTTCTTC
J: TRBJ2-7; size: .; D: TRBD2; V: TRBV2; CDR3: CASSQGLTTLEQYF; DNA: TGTGCCAGCAGCCAGGGACTAACAACCCTAGAGCAGTACTTC
J: TRBJ1-2; size: .; D: .; V: TRBV20-1; CDR3: CSASKAQGHGYTF; DNA: TGCAGTGCAAGCAAGGCACAGGGCCATGGCTACACATTC
J: TRBJ2-7; size: .; D: TRBD2; V: TRBV5-1; CDR3: CASSLEGSGVYSYEQYF; DNA: TGCGCCAGCAGCTTGGAAGGTAGCGGGGTGTACTCCTACGAGCAGTACTTC